These 2 T cell receptor beta chains were sequenced from one sample in a study of T cells after posttransplantation cyclophosphamide. Generated by immunoSEQ multiplex PCR, the TCRdb table keeps only in-frame clones and is missing some. The data hold about 9,900 clones, with approximately 88% observed a single time. Controls had myeloablative marrow grafts with methotrexate and calcineurin inhibitor, sampled at 1 year. The sample in question was PBMCs, obtained after an allogeneic stem cell transplant with a calcineurin inhibitor and methotrexate. All receptors derive from a young adult male patient who received an allogeneic stem cell transplant from an unrelated donor, was CMV-positive, and had no GVHD. The graft donor may have given rise to some T cells.

The CDR3, as DNA: TGTGCCAGCTCACCACGGGGACAGAAGATCCTGGATTCACCCCTCCACTTT. It is translated as CASSPRGQKILDSPLHF. This chain connects TRBV18 to TRBJ1-6, with 7 bases lining up with TRBD1. Germline V gene lookup returns CDR1 KGHSH and CDR2 LQKENI. This CDR3 has 17 amino acids. J was trimmed by 8 bases and V by 1 base; bases with no gene match: 11.

The V gene is TRBV2, the J gene TRBJ2-2, with D perhaps matching TRBD2 (5 bases). This CDR3 is 11 amino acids long. Germline V CDR1 and CDR2: SNHLY, FYNNEI. Deletions cut 11 bases from V and 7 bases from J, with 11 bases between. The CDR3, as DNA: TGTGCCGGAGGACTGAGCGGGGAGCTGTTTTTT. Amino acid sequence: CAGGLSGELFF.